This T cell receptor (beta chain) was identified in a study of blood T cells in healthy people across ages (dated by TCRdb to about 2015). Regarding the complete study: Template switching captured roughly one uniquely barcoded TCR beta cDNA molecule per two T cells in model experiments. To track age-related changes in TCR beta repertoire diversity, the study relied on deep sequencing normalized with unique cDNA molecular identifiers. Four age groups were formed from the donors: young (average approximately 15 years), middle-aged (approximately 42), aged (roughly 59) and long-lived (around 80). Donors of different ages were randomly distributed across sequencing lanes to avoid experimental bias. Two additional independent replicas of 1 million unique cDNA reads from the same blood draw were analyzed for two donors (one aged 18 to 30 and one aged 80 or older). What the work shows at the level of the full study, not this receptor alone: Donor CMV infection status was unknown, potentially confounding age-related changes in expanded clonotypes. There was a strong correlation between observed TCR beta diversity and the percentage of naive T cells measured by flow cytometry. Compared with the aged group, the long-lived group had more naive CD4+ T cells, fewer expanded clones and increased TCR diversity, suggesting age selection. Estimates of total diversity based on one million sequenced T cells were regarded as lower bounds and as underestimates. Observed TCR beta diversity per million T cells fell roughly linearly with age, and a significant reduction was already apparent by age roughly 40. Bulk unsorted PBMC profiling prevented conclusive comparison of naive and antigen-experienced compartments.

V is clipped by 6 bases and J by 1 base, and the sequence between their germline boundaries is 15 bases long. The CDR3 spans 15 residues, from the cysteine through the phenylalanine. Solely the CDR3 DNA is kept, with 45 bases framed from the first base. This clonotype has more than one count but fewer than ten. What this receptor recognizes is not known. No base quality information exists; no much larger clone differs at one position. Donors were under 40 systemically healthy Caucasian individuals from Russia aged roughly 6 to 100 years. Approximately 11 milliliters of peripheral blood were drawn from each donor into EDTA-treated Vacutainer tubes. Ficoll-Paque density-gradient centrifugation was used to isolate PBMCs, with at least 6 million per sample. Total RNA, at least 6 micrograms per sample, was extracted from PBMCs with Trizol reagent. Naive CD45RAhigh/CD27high T cell percentages were measured by flow cytometry on a PBMC aliquot from every donor.

The library was obtained by 5' RACE. Data came from an Illumina HiSeq 2500. The second PCR ran for about 7 to 11 cycles and used a J-beta primer mix along with a sample-barcoded 5' primer. A unique molecular identifier was introduced onto each TCR beta cDNA molecule by a template-switch 5' adaptor carrying 12 random nucleotides. Each sample yielded at least 3 million CDR3-containing paired-end reads. First-strand cDNA was synthesized from all RNA with the Mint cDNA synthesis kit, primed by a TRBC-specific oligonucleotide. Following uracil-DNA glycosylase treatment, a first 18-cycle PCR with universal primers M1SS and BC2_uni_R was performed on all cDNA. From the authors' description of their analysis: For normalization, 1 million high-quality reads, each with a distinct molecular identifier, were randomly selected from each sample. Instead of being binned into consensus sequences, reads that shared molecular identifiers were thrown out. MiTCR, with a Q25 quality threshold and the strictest error-elimination algorithm, was used for CDR3 identification, clonotype clustering and error correction. A nonparametric unseen species model with Euler transformation was used to estimate lower-bound total TCR beta diversity. TCRdb applied fastp at Q25 and MiXCR to the public reads, then kept only in-frame beta chains. Under each unique CDR3 protein, matching rows form one entry showing the most common genes and DNA. None of the V and J calls come from the authors' own analysis; TCRdb made them. Here the sample has hundreds of thousands of distinct CDR3 sequences; roughly 46% occur a single time. The top ten clonotypes cover 18% of the sample.

The sample consisted of blood. The TCR sequence derives from an elderly man in good health. Recombination linked TRBV12-3 or TRBV12-4 to TRBJ1-1, and the D gene may be TRBD1, 6 bases matching. The CDR3 has the sequence CASRATGSWNTEAFF. The nucleotide sequence reads as follows: TGTGCCAGCAGGGCGACAGGTAGTTGGAACACTGAAGCTTTCTTT.